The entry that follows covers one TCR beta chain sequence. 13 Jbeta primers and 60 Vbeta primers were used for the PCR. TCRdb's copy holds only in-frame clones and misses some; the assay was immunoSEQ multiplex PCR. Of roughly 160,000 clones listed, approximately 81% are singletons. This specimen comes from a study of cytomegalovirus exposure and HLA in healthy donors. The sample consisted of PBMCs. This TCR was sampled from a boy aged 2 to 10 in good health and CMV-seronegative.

DNA for the CDR3: TGCGCCAGCAGCTTAGCCCAAGACACAGATACGCAGTATTTT. Protein: CASSLAQDTDTQYF. The rearrangement uses TRBV5-1 and TRBJ2-3, with unresolved D. Per the germline V gene, CDR1 is SGHRS and CDR2 is YFSETQ. There are 14 residues in the CDR3. The V gene lost 2 bases and the J gene lost 2 bases, with 9 bases spanning the gap. The variable domain in full, completed from reference TRBV5-1 and TRBJ2-3, reads KAGVTQTPRYLIKTRGQQVTLSCSPISGHRSVSWYQQTPGQGLQFLFEYFSETQRNKGNFPGRFSGRQFSNSRSEMNVSTLELGDSALYLCASSLAQDTDTQYFGPGTRLTVL.